This T cell receptor beta chain was sequenced for a study of prognosis after radiotherapy for stage I lung cancer. Study overall: About 5 patients had oligometastatic NSCLC after surgical resection of the primary tumor, and 13 to 15 had newly diagnosed primary stage I lung tumors. With stereotactic body radiotherapy, no patient received any concurrent therapy.

Multiplex PCR in two rounds served to amplify TCR beta CDR3 from genomic DNA. The use of primers specific to each TRBV and TRBJ gene characterized first-round PCR. TCRdb recomputed calls from the multiplex PCR reads with MiXCR, one row per CDR3 protein. Counted here are fewer than 35,000 distinct CDR3 sequences, 40% to 60% occurring once; the ten biggest clones make up more than 15%. The V end was cut by 1 base, the J end by 5 bases, with 15 bases between. This CDR3 region has 15 residues. Germline V gene lookup returns CDR1 SGDLS and CDR2 YYNGEE. The input for sequencing was PBMCs, taken before or after stereotactic body radiation therapy (not recorded which). This TCR came from a donor over 45 with non-small cell lung cancer. The J gene is TRBJ1-2, the V gene TRBV9; D is undetermined. CDR3: CASSVYILGCYGYTF. The CDR3 region has the DNA TGTGCCAGCAGCGTATACATATTGGGGTGTTATGGCTACACCTTC. The entire variable domain, with the rest obtained from reference TRBV9 and TRBJ1-2, is as follows: DSGVTQTPKHLITATGQRVTLRCSPRSGDLSVYWYQQSLDQGLQFLIQYYNGEERAKGNILERFSAQQFPDLHSELNLSSLELGDSALYFCASSVYILGCYGYTFGSGTRLTVV.